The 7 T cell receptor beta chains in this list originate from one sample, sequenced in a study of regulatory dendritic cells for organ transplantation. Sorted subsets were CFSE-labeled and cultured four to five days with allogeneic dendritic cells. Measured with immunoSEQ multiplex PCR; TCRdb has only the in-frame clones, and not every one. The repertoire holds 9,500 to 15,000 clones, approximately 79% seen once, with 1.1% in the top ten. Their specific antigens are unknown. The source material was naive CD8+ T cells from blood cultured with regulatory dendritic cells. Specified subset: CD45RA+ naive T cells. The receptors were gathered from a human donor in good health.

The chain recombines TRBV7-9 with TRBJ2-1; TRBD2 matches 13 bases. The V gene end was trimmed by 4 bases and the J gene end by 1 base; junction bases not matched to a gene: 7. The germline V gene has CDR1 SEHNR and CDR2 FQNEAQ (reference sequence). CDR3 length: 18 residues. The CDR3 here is CASSSTSGGAGSYNEQFF. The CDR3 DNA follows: TGTGCCAGCAGCTCAACTAGCGGGGGGGCCGGGTCCTACAATGAGCAGTTCTTC.

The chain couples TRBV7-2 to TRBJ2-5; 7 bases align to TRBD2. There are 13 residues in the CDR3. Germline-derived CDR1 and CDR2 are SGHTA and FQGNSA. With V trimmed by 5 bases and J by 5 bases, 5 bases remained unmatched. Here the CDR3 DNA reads TGTGCCAGCAGCCCGACTAGCCAGGAGACCCAGTACTTC. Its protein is CASSPTSQETQYF.

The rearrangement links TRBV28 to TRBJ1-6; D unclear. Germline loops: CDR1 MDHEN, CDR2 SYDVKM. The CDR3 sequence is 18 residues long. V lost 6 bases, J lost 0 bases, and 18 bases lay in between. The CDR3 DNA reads TGTGCCAGCAGCCTCTCGACGGCGGAGAGCTCCTATAATTCACCCCTCCACTTT. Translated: CASSLSTAESSYNSPLHF. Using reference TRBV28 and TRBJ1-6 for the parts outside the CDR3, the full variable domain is DVKVTQSSRYLVKRTGEKVFLECVQDMDHENMFWYRQDPGLGLRLIYFSYDVKMKEKGDIPEGYSVSREKKERFSLILESASTNQTSMYLCASSLSTAESSYNSPLHFGNGTRLTVT.

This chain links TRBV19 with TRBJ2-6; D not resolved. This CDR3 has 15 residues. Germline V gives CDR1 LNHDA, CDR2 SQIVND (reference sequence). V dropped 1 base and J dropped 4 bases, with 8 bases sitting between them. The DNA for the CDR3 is TGTGCCAGTAGTATAGGTCTCGAGGGGGCCAACGTCCTGACTTTC. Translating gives CASSIGLEGANVLTF.

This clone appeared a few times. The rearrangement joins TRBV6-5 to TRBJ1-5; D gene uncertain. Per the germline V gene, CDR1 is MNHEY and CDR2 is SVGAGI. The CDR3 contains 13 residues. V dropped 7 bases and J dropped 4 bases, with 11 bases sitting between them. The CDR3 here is CASTPGQNQPQHF. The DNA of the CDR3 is TGTGCCAGCACTCCTGGGCAGAATCAGCCCCAGCATTTT.

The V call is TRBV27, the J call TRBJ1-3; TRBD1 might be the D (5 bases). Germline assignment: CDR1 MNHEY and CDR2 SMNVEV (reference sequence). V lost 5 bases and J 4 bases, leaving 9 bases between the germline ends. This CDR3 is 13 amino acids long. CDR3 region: CASSHRTGNTIYF. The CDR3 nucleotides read TGTGCCAGCAGTCACAGGACAGGAAACACCATATATTTT.

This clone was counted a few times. CDR3 bases: TGTGCCAGAGGGACAGGGGGCCTTTACGAGCAGTACTTC. Translated: CARGTGGLYEQYF. The chain combines TRBV2 with TRBJ2-7, with 12 bases matching TRBD1. Unmatched junction bases numbered 4, after V lost 9 bases and J lost 4 bases. From germline, CDR1 is SNHLY and CDR2 FYNNEI. The CDR3 length is 13 residues.